The following is a T cell receptor beta chain sequence with its context. This clone was seen more than once but under ten times. Its antigen is still unknown. Per-base qualities were not stored, and no clone one base away is much larger. The data are from a study of cytomegalovirus exposure and HLA in healthy donors (dated by TCRdb to about 2017). Describing the broader study: According to an earlier analysis of 550 to 700 of the donors, about 179 million T cells yielded roughly 110 million unique TCR beta sequences and roughly 280 Gb of sequence data. About 320 gigabases of sequencing data and tens of millions of unique TCR sequences were included in an early release covering about 620 HLA-typed donors. Of the approximately 400 genotyped donors, roughly 80% fell in the genetic ancestry cluster associated with self-reported Caucasian donors. The study was designed to test whether signatures of past pathogen exposure could be identified by cataloging public T cell receptors. The T cell repertoires of around 670 subjects were profiled by immunosequencing and related to cytomegalovirus serostatus. Along with the approximately 670-subject first cohort, a separate validation cohort of some 130 different subjects was used. High-throughput TCR immunosequencing, statistical association of individual TCRs with disease status, and machine learning were combined to predict cytomegalovirus infection status. A later analysis re-analyzed previously published TCR beta repertoires from about 730 donors and added high-resolution HLA genotyping to study TCR occurrence patterns. Rather than drawing on any new phenotypic data, the later analysis identified candidate immune exposures from TCR beta sequences and the way those sequences occurred across donors. An earlier analysis of 450 to 750 of the donors used high-throughput TCR beta sequencing to judge whether each TCR beta V gene segment behaved as functional or pseudogenic. Donor age, sex, ethnicity and CMV serostatus were collected together with the repertoire data. A later genetic analysis used genome-wide SNP genotypes for 398 of the 666 donors, treating that subset as a discovery cohort. Every repertoire in the discovery cohort had been generated on one and the same sequencing platform. HLA typing covered class I and class II loci at four-digit resolution. The number of donors typed differed by locus, with roughly 620-640 for A, B, C, DRB1 and DQB1, 522 for DQA1, over 600 for DPA1, and around 450 for DPB1. Four to six DR-DQ haplotypes were handled as single units for association and clustering, since linkage in the cohort was strong. Across approximately 400 genotyped donors of the cohort, an average of about 250,000 unique TCR beta nucleotide sequences per donor were sequenced, and roughly 18% of those sequences were non-productive. What the work shows at the level of the full study, not this receptor alone: In a later analysis, around 17,000 TCR beta sequences were associated with specific HLA alleles at a false discovery rate of 0.05. In this cohort, only TCR beta chains were sequenced, and detectable features were limited by the absence of alpha or paired-chain data. Because counts were too low, more than 15 rarely observed V segments, including chromosome 9 orphons, were excluded from the earlier analysis of 587 of the donors. In both the original and validation cohorts, the classifier was reported to diagnose cytomegalovirus status with high specificity and sensitivity. Sequencing depth was assumed to be roughly uniform across donors in the presence/absence analyses, though that assumption may not hold. While some public TCRs were present in many individuals, most TCR sequences turned up only very rarely across donors. Because HLA typing was unavailable for some donors at each locus, only the typed subset was used in association tests. In a later analysis, TCR association rates were found to vary across HLA loci, with the most associated TCRs seen for DRB1 alleles and the fewest for HLA-C alleles. In vitro tests confirmed that three of the cytomegalovirus-associated TCR beta chains recognize cytomegalovirus antigens. Linkage disequilibrium might explain the correlated functional status among segregating V segments, but an unknown experimental factor could not be ruled out. A later analysis found that HLA-associated TCR beta chains were more clonally expanded and had lower generation probabilities than equally common non-associated chains. The study gave a list of more than 150 TCR beta chains associated with cytomegalovirus. CMV serostatus was the only immune exposure information available for the cohort. The 87-base-pair reads could not distinguish some IMGT-functional V segments, including TRBV6-2 and TRBV6-3, so those segments were excluded. The sequencing pipeline was judged likely to have produced a cluster of highly shared sequence variants as a technical artifact. According to the authors, the approach could potentially be generalized to other disease states and immunological phenotypes. A later analysis reported that several top co-occurrence clusters appeared linked to parvovirus B19, influenza, CMV and Epstein-Barr virus. Compared with the approximately 720-donor mean, donors in an Asian-associated ancestry cluster had fewer N-insertions in productive TCRs, according to a later genetic analysis. A later analysis found that most CMV-associated TCR beta chains appeared HLA-restricted, with HLA associations seemingly driven largely by CMV exposure. In a later genetic analysis, a missense DCLRE1C variant was associated with V-gene and J-gene trimming of TCR beta chains, and the association was replicated in an independent cohort. A further reported finding was that TCR beta sequences accurately predicted the HLA-A and HLA-B alleles for most subjects in the first cohort. Broadly in line with IMGT annotations, most TCR beta V segments showed up in productive rearrangements about 87% or about 30% of the time in an earlier analysis of 587 of the donors. When HLA alleles, especially DR and DQ, strongly co-occurred, attributing TCR associations to individual alleles was difficult.

The cohort consisted of 650 to 700 healthy bone marrow donors. Cohort members were all nominally healthy when sampled, although unrecorded immune exposures were likely present. The donor tested CMV seropositive, placing the donor among the roughly 300 seropositive members of the cohort. A peripheral blood sample was collected from each donor, and TCR beta sequencing was performed on peripheral blood mononuclear cells. Genomic DNA was extracted from the blood cell samples with the Qiagen DNeasy Blood Extraction Kit. To prepare the library, the immunoSEQ multiplex PCR assay was applied. The multiplex PCR relied on a mix of 60 forward primers for TCR Vbeta segments and 13 reverse primers for TCR Jbeta segments. Amplification of the CDR3 region of rearranged TCR beta genes was performed with a multiplex PCR assay on genomic DNA. The amplified TCR beta libraries were sequenced on the Illumina HiSeq System as 87-base-pair reads. The authors' pipeline ran thus. In a later analysis, some 80 million unique TCR beta chains were counted across the roughly 670 repertoires, and roughly 10 million of these chains were shared by at least two donors. To remove PCR and sequencing errors, raw reads were error-corrected and collapsed into unique sequences using a nearest-neighbor algorithm that merged closely related sequences. Alignment of CDR3 sequences to IMGT reference sequences was used to assign V, D and J gene segments. Each retained sequence needed at least a six-nucleotide match to both a V gene segment and a J gene segment. A rearrangement was called productive if the CDR3 had no stop codons and remained in frame with V and J, and every other rearrangement was called non-productive. CDR3 was defined according to IMGT convention as the region running from the second conserved V-encoded cysteine to the conserved J-encoded phenylalanine. The earlier analysis of roughly 590 of the donors excluded any sequence lacking an unambiguous match to a single V gene segment. In an earlier analysis of some 590 of the donors, V segments were called functional above 56.7% productive rearrangements and were called segregating when the between-donor standard deviation exceeded 5%. A statistical classification framework was developed to diagnose cytomegalovirus status using the catalog of TCR beta chain sequences. A later analysis assigned V and J genes by comparing TCR nucleotide sequences with IMGT/GENE-DB human TR gene sequences. The TCRdist pipeline was used in a later analysis to assign CDR3 sequences and most-parsimonious VDJ recombination scenarios. In a later analysis, each TCR beta chain was defined by its CDR3 amino acid sequence together with its V-gene family, and reads lacking a unique V-gene family were excluded. In a later analysis, 450 to 600 highly shared, low-generation-probability nucleotide sequences were removed to address suspected cross-contamination and a sequencing artifact. For each public chain, a later analysis derived a clonal expansion index from normalized ranks of inferred template counts within each repertoire. Generation probabilities in a later analysis came from a VDJ recombination model fitted to out-of-frame rearrangements, and those results were checked against IGoR. Hypergeometric tests were used in a later analysis to score TCR-TCR, TCR-HLA and TCR-CMV co-occurrence, with a repertoire-size bias correction applied to the TCR pairs. False discovery rates were estimated in a later analysis by permuting HLA or CMV assignments 20 times. In a later analysis, co-occurring TCRs were grouped with DBSCAN, and TCRdist sequence similarity was added when clustering was performed within HLA-allele-positive subsets. Repertoires with fewer than 30,000 or more than 120,000 public chains, plus five repertoires with anomalous nucleotide sharing, were excluded from co-occurrence clustering. The table was pulled from immuneACCESS by TCRdb, which kept in-frame rearrangements only. Such tables lose some clones; where checked, under half of the loss comes from unresolved V genes, and the rest has no known cause. The D gene and trimming were derived from the DNA, and the V and J assignments and clone size from that table. Recorded for this sample are fewer than 150,000 clones; around 85% of them occurred a single time. The biggest ten clones account for around 4% of the sample.

Measured from the cysteine to the phenylalanine, the CDR3 is 15 residues long. Just CDR3 DNA is preserved here, 45 bases in frame from base 1. The germline V gene (reference sequence) supplies CDR1 SGHNT and CDR2 YYREEE. Trimmed from V: 4 bases; trimmed from J: 8 bases; junction bases lacking a gene match: 15. The sample was PBMCs. The clonotype was recovered from a man between 35 and 55 years old in good health and CMV-seropositive. Recombination connected TRBV5-4 to TRBJ2-7; the junction holds 7 bases that match TRBD2. The DNA sequence is TGTGCCAGCAGCCCGGGCCGGGGCGGGAGTAAGAAGCAGTACTTC. This sequence encodes CASSPGRGGSKKQYF.